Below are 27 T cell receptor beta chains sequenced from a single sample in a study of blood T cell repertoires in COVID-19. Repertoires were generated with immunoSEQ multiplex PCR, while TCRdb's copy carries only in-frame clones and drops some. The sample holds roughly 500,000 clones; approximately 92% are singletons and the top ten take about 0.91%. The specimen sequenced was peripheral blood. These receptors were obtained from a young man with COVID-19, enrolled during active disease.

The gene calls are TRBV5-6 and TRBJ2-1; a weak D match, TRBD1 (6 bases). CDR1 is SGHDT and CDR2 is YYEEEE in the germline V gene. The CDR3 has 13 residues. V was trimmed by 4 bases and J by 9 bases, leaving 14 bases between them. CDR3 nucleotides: TGTGCCAGCAGCGCGTTCTGGGACACTGAGCAGTTCTTC. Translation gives CASSAFWDTEQFF.

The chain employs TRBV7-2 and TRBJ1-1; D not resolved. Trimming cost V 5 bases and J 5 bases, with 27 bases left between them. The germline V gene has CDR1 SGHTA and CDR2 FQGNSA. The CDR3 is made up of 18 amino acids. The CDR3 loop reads CASSPDYRRFRGGTEAFF. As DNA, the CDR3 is TGTGCCAGCAGCCCCGACTACCGTCGGTTTCGGGGTGGGACTGAAGCTTTCTTT.

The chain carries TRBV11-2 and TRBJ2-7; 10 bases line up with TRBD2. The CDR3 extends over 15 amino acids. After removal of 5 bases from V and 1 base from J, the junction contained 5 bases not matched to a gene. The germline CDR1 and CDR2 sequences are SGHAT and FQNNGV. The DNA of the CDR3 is TGTGCCAGCAGCCTTGAGCGGGGGGGTTCCTACGAGCAGTACTTC. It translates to CASSLERGGSYEQYF.

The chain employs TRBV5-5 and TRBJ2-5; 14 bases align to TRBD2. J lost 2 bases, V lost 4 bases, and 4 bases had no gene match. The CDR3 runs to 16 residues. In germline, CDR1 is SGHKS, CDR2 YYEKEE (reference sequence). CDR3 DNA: TGTGCCAGCAGCACCGGGACTAGCGGGAGTCAAGAGACCCAGTACTTC. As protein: CASSTGTSGSQETQYF. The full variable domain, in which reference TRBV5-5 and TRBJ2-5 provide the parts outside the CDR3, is DAGVTQSPTHLIKTRGQQVTLRCSPISGHKSVSWYQQVLGQGPQFIFQYYEKEERGRGNFPDRFSARQFPNYSSELNVNALLLGDSALYLCASSTGTSGSQETQYFGPGTRLLVL.

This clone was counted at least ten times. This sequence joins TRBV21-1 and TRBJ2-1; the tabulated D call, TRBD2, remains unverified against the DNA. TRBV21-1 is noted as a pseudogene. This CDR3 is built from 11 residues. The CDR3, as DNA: TGTGCCAGCAGCAGGACTAATGAGCAGTTCTTC. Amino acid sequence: CASSRTNEQFF.

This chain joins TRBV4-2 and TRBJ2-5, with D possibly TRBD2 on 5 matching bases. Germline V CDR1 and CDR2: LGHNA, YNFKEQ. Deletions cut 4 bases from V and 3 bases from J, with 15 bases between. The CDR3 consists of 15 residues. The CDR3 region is CASSPTKAGKETQYF. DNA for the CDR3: TGTGCCAGCAGCCCGACCAAGGCGGGTAAAGAGACCCAGTACTTC.

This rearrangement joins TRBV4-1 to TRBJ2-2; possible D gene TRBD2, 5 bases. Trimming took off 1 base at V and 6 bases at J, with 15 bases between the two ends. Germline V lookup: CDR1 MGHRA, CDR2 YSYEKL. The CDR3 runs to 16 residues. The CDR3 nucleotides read TGCGCCAGCAGCCAAGCTGAGACCAACGGGGCCGGGGAGCTGTTTTTT. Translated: CASSQAETNGAGELFF.

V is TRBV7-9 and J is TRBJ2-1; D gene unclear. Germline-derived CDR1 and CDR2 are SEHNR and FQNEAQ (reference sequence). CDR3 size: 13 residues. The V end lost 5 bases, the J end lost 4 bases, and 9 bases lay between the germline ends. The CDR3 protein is CASSTTAYNEQFF. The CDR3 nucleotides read TGTGCCAGCAGCACTACGGCTTACAATGAGCAGTTCTTC.

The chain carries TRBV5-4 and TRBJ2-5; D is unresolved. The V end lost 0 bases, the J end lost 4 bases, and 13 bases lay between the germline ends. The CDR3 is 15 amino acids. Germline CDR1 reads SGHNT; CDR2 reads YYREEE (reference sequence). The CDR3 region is CASSLAVRGGETQYF. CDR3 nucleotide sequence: TGTGCCAGCAGCTTGGCCGTTCGAGGCGGAGAGACCCAGTACTTC.

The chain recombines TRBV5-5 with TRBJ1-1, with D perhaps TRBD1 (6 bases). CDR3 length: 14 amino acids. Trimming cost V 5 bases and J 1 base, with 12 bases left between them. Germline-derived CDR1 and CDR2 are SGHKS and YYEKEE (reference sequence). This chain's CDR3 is CASRGTPQNTEAFF. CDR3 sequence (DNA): TGTGCCAGCAGAGGGACACCACAGAACACTGAAGCTTTCTTT.

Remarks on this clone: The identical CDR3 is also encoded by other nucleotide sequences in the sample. The CDR3 coding sequence is TGCGCCAGCAGCTCGACAGGGGCAGATACGCAGTATTTT. Its translation is CASSSTGADTQYF. The chain uses TRBV5-1 and TRBJ2-3; 8 positions match TRBD1. The V gene's germline CDR1 is SGHRS and CDR2 YFSETQ. Trimming removed 3 bases from V and 4 bases from J; junction bases left unmatched: 1. This CDR3 is 13 amino acids long. The variable domain in full, completed from reference TRBV5-1 and TRBJ2-3, reads KAGVTQTPRYLIKTRGQQVTLSCSPISGHRSVSWYQQTPGQGLQFLFEYFSETQRNKGNFPGRFSGRQFSNSRSEMNVSTLELGDSALYLCASSSTGADTQYFGPGTRLTVL.

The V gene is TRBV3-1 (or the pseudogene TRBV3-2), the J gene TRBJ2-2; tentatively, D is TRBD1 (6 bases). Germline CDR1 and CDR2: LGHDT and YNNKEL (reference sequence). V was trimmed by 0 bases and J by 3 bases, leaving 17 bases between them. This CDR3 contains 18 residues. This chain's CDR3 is CASSQDVWAGVDTGELFF. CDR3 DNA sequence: TGTGCCAGCAGCCAAGATGTTTGGGCAGGGGTGGACACCGGGGAGCTGTTTTTT.

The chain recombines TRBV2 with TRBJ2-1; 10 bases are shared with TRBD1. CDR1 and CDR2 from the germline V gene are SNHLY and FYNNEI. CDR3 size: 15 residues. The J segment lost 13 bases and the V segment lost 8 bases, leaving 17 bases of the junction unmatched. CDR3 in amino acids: CASGSGTGDFEFQFF. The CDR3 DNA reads TGTGCCAGCGGCTCCGGGACAGGGGATTTTGAATTTCAGTTCTTC.

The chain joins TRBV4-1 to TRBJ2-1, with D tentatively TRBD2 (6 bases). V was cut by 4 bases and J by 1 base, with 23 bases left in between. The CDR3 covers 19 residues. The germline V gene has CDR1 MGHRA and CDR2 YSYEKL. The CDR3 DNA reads TGCGCCAGCAGCCCCACCCGACGGAGGGATAATTTTTCCTACAATGAGCAGTTCTTC. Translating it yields CASSPTRRRDNFSYNEQFF.

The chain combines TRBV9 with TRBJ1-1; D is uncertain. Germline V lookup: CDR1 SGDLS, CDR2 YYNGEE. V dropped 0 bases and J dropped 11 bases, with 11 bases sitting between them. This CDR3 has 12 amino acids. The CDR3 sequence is CASSVETGSAFF. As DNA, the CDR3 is TGTGCCAGCAGCGTAGAGACGGGTTCGGCTTTCTTT.

CDR3 loop: CASRTGGMNTEAFF. CDR3 nucleotides: TGTGCCAGCCGGACAGGGGGCATGAACACTGAAGCTTTCTTT. The chain carries TRBV19 and TRBJ1-1, with TRBD1 identical over 11 bases. The CDR3 runs 14 residues. From germline, CDR1 is LNHDA and CDR2 SQIVND (reference sequence). J lost 0 bases, V lost 9 bases, and 3 bases had no gene match.

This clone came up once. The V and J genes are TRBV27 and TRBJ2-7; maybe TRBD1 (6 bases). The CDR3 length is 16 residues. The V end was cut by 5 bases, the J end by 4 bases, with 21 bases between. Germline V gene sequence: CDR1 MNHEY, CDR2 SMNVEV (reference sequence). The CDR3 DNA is TGTGCCAGCAGTGCCCTAACCGGGACAAAGATATACGAGCAGTACTTC. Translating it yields CASSALTGTKIYEQYF.

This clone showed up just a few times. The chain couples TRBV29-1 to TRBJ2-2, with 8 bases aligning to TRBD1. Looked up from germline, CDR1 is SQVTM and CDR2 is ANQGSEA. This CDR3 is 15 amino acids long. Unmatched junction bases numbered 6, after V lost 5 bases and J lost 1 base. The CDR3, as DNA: TGCAGCGTTAAGTCCGGGACAGGGAACACCGGGGAGCTGTTTTTT. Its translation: CSVKSGTGNTGELFF.

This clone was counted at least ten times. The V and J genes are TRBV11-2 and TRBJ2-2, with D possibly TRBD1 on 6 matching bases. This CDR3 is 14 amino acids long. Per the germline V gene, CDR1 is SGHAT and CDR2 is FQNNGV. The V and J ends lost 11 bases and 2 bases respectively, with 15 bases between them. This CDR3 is CAGGRFGNTGELFF. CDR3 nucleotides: TGTGCCGGGGGCCGGTTTGGTAACACCGGGGAGCTGTTTTTT.

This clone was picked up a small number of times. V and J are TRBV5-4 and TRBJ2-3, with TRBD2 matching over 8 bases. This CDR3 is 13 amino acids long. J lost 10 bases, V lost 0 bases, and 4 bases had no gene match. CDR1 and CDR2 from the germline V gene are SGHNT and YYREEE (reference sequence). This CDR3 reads CASSLDAGRAQYF. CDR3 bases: TGTGCCAGCAGCTTGGACGCCGGGAGGGCGCAGTATTTT.

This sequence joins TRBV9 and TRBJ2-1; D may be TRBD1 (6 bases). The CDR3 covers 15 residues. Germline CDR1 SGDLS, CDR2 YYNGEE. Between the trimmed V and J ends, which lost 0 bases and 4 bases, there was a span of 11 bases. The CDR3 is CASSVEQGQYNEQFF. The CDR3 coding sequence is TGTGCCAGCAGCGTAGAGCAGGGACAATACAATGAGCAGTTCTTC.

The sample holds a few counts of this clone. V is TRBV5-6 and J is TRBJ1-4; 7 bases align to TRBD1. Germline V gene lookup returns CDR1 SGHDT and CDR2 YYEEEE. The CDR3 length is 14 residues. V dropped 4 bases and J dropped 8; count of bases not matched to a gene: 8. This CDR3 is CASSRGTVYEKLFF. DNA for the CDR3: TGTGCCAGCAGCCGCGGGACAGTTTACGAAAAACTGTTTTTT.

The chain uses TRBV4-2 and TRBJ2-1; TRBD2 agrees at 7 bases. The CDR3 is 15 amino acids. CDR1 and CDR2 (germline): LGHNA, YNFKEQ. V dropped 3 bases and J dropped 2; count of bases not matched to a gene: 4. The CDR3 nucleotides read TGTGCCAGCAGCCAGGGTGGGAGGGCCTACAATGAGCAGTTCTTC. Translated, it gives CASSQGGRAYNEQFF.

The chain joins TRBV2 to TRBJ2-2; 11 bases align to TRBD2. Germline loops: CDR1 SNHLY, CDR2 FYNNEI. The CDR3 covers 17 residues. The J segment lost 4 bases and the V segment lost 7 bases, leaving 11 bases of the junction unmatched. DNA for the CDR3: TGTGCCAGCACCCCTCTAGCGGGAGGAGGGGGCACCGGGGAGCTGTTTTTT. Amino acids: CASTPLAGGGGTGELFF.

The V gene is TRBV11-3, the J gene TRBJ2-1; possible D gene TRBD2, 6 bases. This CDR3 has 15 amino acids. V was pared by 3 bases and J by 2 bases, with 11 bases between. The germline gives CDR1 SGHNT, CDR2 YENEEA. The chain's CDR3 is CASSFSGPAYNEQFF. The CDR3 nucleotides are TGTGCCAGCAGCTTCAGCGGGCCCGCCTACAATGAGCAGTTCTTC.

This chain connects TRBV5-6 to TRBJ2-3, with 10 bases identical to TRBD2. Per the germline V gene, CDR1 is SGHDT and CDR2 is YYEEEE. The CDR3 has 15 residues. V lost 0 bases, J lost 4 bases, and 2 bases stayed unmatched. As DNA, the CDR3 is TGTGCCAGCAGCTTGGCCCTAGCGGGGGCAGATACGCAGTATTTT. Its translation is CASSLALAGADTQYF.

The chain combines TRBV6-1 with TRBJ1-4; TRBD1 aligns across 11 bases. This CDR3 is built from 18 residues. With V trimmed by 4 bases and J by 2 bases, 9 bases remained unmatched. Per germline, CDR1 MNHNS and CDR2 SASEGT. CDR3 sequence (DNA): TGTGCCAGCAGTGTCGGACAGGGGGCGAGATCTACTAATGAAAAACTGTTTTTT. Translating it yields CASSVGQGARSTNEKLFF.